Below, 27 T cell receptor beta chains from the same sample are listed, as sequenced in a study of cytomegalovirus exposure and HLA in healthy donors (dated by TCRdb to 2017 to 2019). The protocol used for the library was the immunoSEQ multiplex PCR assay. The multiplex PCR relied on a mix of 60 forward primers for TCR Vbeta segments and 13 reverse primers for TCR Jbeta segments. In TCRdb, the immuneACCESS table is reduced to in-frame sequences with V and J assigned. These tables do not hold every clone; where another copy was compared, an unresolved V gene accounts for under half, and the others remain unexplained. For this sample there are 200,000 to 250,000 clones; around 80% appear just once. The top ten constitute 2.7% of the sample. The sample consisted of PBMCs. These receptors all stem from a woman aged 60-70 years in good health and CMV-seropositive.

The chain has TRBV7-2 and TRBJ2-1; maybe TRBD2 (6 bases). This CDR3 has 15 residues. The V gene's germline CDR1 is SGHTA and CDR2 FQGNSA. V lost 5 bases and J 9 bases, leaving 20 bases between the germline ends. The CDR3 is CASSPRPRERGEQFF. CDR3 in DNA: TGTGCCAGCAGCCCGAGACCCCGGGAGCGCGGTGAGCAGTTCTTC.

This clone appeared a single time. The rearrangement uses TRBV30 and TRBJ1-1; the D is unclear. The CDR3 length is 14 residues. Trimming took off 3 bases at V and 0 bases at J, with 11 bases between the two ends. In germline, CDR1 is GTSNPN, CDR2 SVGIG (reference sequence). CDR3 in DNA: TGTGCCTGGAGCCAGATAACAGTGAACACTGAAGCTTTCTTT. This gives the protein CAWSQITVNTEAFF.

This chain uses TRBV7-9 with TRBJ1-6; perhaps TRBD1 as D (6 bases). CDR1 and CDR2 from the germline V gene are SEHNR and FQNEAQ (reference sequence). The CDR3 sequence is 15 residues long. V lost 5 bases, J lost 8 bases, and 16 bases lay in between. CDR3 sequence (DNA): TGTGCCAGCAGCCCTACCGGGACAATTCATTCACCCCTCCACTTT. This translates into CASSPTGTIHSPLHF.

The V gene is TRBV12-2, the J gene TRBJ2-1; TRBD2 reflects the table's D call only, with no check against the DNA. TRBV12-2 is marked as a pseudogene. The CDR3 consists of 14 residues. The DNA of the CDR3 is TGTGCAAGTCGCTTCGATCACGGGGTGAATGAGCAGTTCTTC. This codes for CASRFDHGVNEQFF.

This chain links TRBV4-3 with TRBJ1-4; 12 bases line up with TRBD1. The V gene end was trimmed by 1 base and the J gene end by 7 bases; junction bases not matched to a gene: 7. Germline V CDR1 and CDR2: LGHNA, YSLEER. The CDR3 loop spans 17 amino acids. DNA of the CDR3: TGCGCCAGCAGCCAAGCGTTGCCGGGACAGGGGGCTGAAAAACTGTTTTTT. This encodes CASSQALPGQGAEKLFF.

The chain combines TRBV4-1 with TRBJ2-7; 7 nucleotides agree with TRBD2. From germline, CDR1 is MGHRA and CDR2 YSYEKL. V gave up 4 bases and J gave up 0 bases; unmatched junction bases: 6. CDR3 length: 15 amino acids. The CDR3 sequence: CASSPGTTSSYEQYF. In DNA, the CDR3 is TGCGCCAGCAGCCCCGGGACTACCAGCTCCTACGAGCAGTACTTC.

The chain links TRBV29-1 to TRBJ1-2; 9 nucleotides line up with TRBD1. J gave up 1 base and V 6 bases, and 3 bases lay outside the gene matches. Germline values: CDR1 SQVTM, CDR2 ANQGSEA. The CDR3 loop spans 13 amino acids. CDR3 nucleotides: TGCAGCGTCACAGGGGGCCTTAACTATGGCTACACCTTC. It translates to CSVTGGLNYGYTF.

The J gene is TRBJ2-7, the V gene TRBV5-1; TRBD1 agrees at 10 bases. The germline CDR1 and CDR2 sequences are SGHRS and YFSETQ. V trimming: 4 bases; J trimming: 5 bases; junction bases outside the gene matches: 6. The CDR3 totals 14 residues. CDR3 sequence (DNA): TGCGCCAGCAGCCGGGGGACAGGGGACGACGAGCAGTACTTC. Residues: CASSRGTGDDEQYF.

This clone was found once. J is TRBJ2-2 and V is TRBV5-6, with D possibly being TRBD1 (6 bases). Trimming took off 4 bases at V and 4 bases at J, with 23 bases between the two ends. Germline V lookup: CDR1 SGHDT, CDR2 YYEEEE. This CDR3 contains 18 residues. CDR3 loop: CASSVPGHWGVSTGELFF. As DNA, the CDR3 is TGTGCCAGCAGCGTTCCGGGACACTGGGGAGTAAGCACCGGGGAGCTGTTTTTT.

V gene TRBV19 combines with J gene TRBJ1-3; TRBD1 might be the D (6 bases). Germline values: CDR1 LNHDA, CDR2 SQIVND (reference sequence). The V gene lost 4 bases and the J gene lost 2 bases, with 9 bases spanning the gap. This CDR3 region has 14 residues. CDR3 amino acids: CASSTQGAGNTIYF. CDR3 nucleotides: TGTGCCAGTAGTACACAGGGCGCTGGAAACACCATATATTTT.

This clone was found a few times. This rearrangement joins TRBV30 to TRBJ1-5, with no clear D. V lost 0 bases to trimming and J lost 9 bases, with 12 bases between them. Germline CDR1 reads GTSNPN; CDR2 reads SVGIG (reference sequence). This CDR3 spans 13 amino acids. The CDR3 coding sequence is TGTGCCTGGAGTGTAAGTAGGAGAGGGCCCCAGCATTTT. Translation gives CAWSVSRRGPQHF.

The chain carries TRBV30 and TRBJ1-3; TRBD1 agrees at 7 bases. V shed 3 bases and J 0 bases; nucleotides not matched to a gene: 5. This CDR3 region has 15 residues. The germline V gene encodes CDR1 GTSNPN and CDR2 SVGIG (reference sequence). The CDR3 sequence is CAWSAGQFSGNTIYF. As DNA, the CDR3 is TGTGCCTGGAGCGCGGGACAGTTCTCTGGAAACACCATATATTTT.

The genes are TRBV18 and TRBJ2-6; 9 bases are shared with TRBD1. Germline loops: CDR1 KGHSH, CDR2 LQKENI. The length of the CDR3 is 17 residues. The V segment lost 6 bases and the J segment 2 bases; nucleotides outside the gene matches: 8. This CDR3 is CASSPGQGTPGANVLTF. The CDR3 nucleotides read TGTGCCAGCTCCCCCGGACAGGGGACTCCTGGGGCCAACGTCCTGACTTTC.

The CDR3 here is CASSHLGAGGVTPYGYTF. CDR3 DNA: TGCGCCAGCAGCCACTTAGGGGCAGGGGGCGTCACTCCGTATGGCTACACCTTC. The rearrangement joins TRBV4-3 to TRBJ1-2; 8 positions match TRBD1. The length of the CDR3 is 18 residues. Germline values: CDR1 LGHNA, CDR2 YSLEER. J gave up 5 bases and V 3 bases, and 17 bases lay outside the gene matches.

This chain uses TRBV19 with TRBJ1-4, with a weak D call TRBD1 (6 bases). Trimming took off 6 bases at V and 7 bases at J, with 18 bases between the two ends. The CDR3 is made up of 15 amino acids. The germline CDR1 and CDR2 sequences are LNHDA and SQIVND (reference sequence). Here the CDR3 DNA reads TGTGCCAGTAGAGGACAGTCTAATGTAGCTGAAAAACTGTTTTTT. Protein product: CASRGQSNVAEKLFF. Together with reference TRBV19 and TRBJ1-4, the CDR3 gives the full variable domain: DGGITQSPKYLFRKEGQNVTLSCEQNLNHDAMYWYRQDPGQGLRLIYYSQIVNDFQKGDIAEGYSVSREKKESFPLTVTSAQKNPTAFYLCASRGQSNVAEKLFFGSGTQLSVL.

The DNA of the CDR3 is TGTGCCAGCGGGCTTATGGGGAGTAACTCCTACGAGCAGTACTTC. This sequence encodes CASGLMGSNSYEQYF. The chain links TRBV6-1 to TRBJ2-7; a possible D gene is TRBD2 (5 bases). CDR1 is MNHNS and CDR2 is SASEGT in the germline V gene. The CDR3 covers 15 residues. Trimming took 8 bases from V and 0 from J, leaving 17 bases between them.

The DNA of the CDR3 is TGTGCCAGCAGCTTGGCTCCGGGACTAGCGGCCAATGAGCAGTTCTTC. It specifies CASSLAPGLAANEQFF. This chain connects TRBV5-4 to TRBJ2-1, with 11 bases that match TRBD2. Germline V gives CDR1 SGHNT, CDR2 YYREEE (reference sequence). V was clipped by 0 bases and J by 6 bases; unmatched bases: 5. This CDR3 is 16 amino acids long.

The J gene is TRBJ2-1, the V gene TRBV10-1; 7 nucleotides agree with TRBD2. This CDR3 spans 15 amino acids. V lost 3 bases to trimming and J lost 8 bases; unmatched junction nucleotides: 10. The V gene's germline CDR1 is WNHNN and CDR2 SYGVQD (reference sequence). Written as DNA, the CDR3 is TGCGCCAGCAGTGATTCGCCTAGCGGTCTCGATGAGCAGTTCTTC. This sequence encodes CASSDSPSGLDEQFF.

In regard to this clone: Distinct nucleotide sequences in the sample also encode this CDR3. The rearrangement links TRBV30 to TRBJ2-7; the D gene is possibly TRBD1 (6 bases). CDR1 and CDR2 (germline): GTSNPN, SVGIG (reference sequence). The CDR3 spans 12 residues. V shed 0 bases and J shed 4 bases, with 7 bases lying between them. The CDR3 spells CAWSVQGYEQYF. CDR3 DNA sequence: TGTGCCTGGAGTGTACAGGGATACGAGCAGTACTTC.

The CDR3 here is CAWSVLNGGDYGYTF. DNA of the CDR3: TGTGCCTGGAGTGTACTCAACGGCGGAGACTATGGCTACACCTTC. The V call is TRBV30, the J call TRBJ1-2; unclear D gene. The CDR3 covers 15 residues. Trimming left V 0 bases short and J 3 bases short, with 14 bases between. Germline CDR1 and CDR2: GTSNPN and SVGIG (reference sequence).

The V call is TRBV29-1, the J call TRBJ1-5; D is possibly TRBD1 (5 bases). CDR3 length equals 13 residues. The V and J ends lost 4 bases and 4 bases respectively, with 11 bases between them. Germline CDR1 and CDR2: SQVTM and ANQGSEA. The CDR3 spells CSVAAGGNQPQHF. The CDR3, as DNA: TGCAGCGTTGCTGCCGGGGGGAATCAGCCCCAGCATTTT.

This chain joins TRBV5-1 and TRBJ1-3; 8 bases agree with TRBD1. This CDR3 contains 15 residues. V shed 5 bases and J 1 base; nucleotides not matched to a gene: 5. CDR1 is SGHRS, CDR2 YFSETQ, per germline. The chain's CDR3 is CASRTGAGSGNTIYF. CDR3 bases: TGCGCCAGCAGGACAGGGGCAGGGTCTGGAAACACCATATATTTT. Using reference TRBV5-1 and TRBJ1-3 for the parts outside the CDR3, the full variable domain is KAGVTQTPRYLIKTRGQQVTLSCSPISGHRSVSWYQQTPGQGLQFLFEYFSETQRNKGNFPGRFSGRQFSNSRSEMNVSTLELGDSALYLCASRTGAGSGNTIYFGEGSWLTVV.

This clone was observed once. The chain recombines TRBV28 with TRBJ1-5, with D possibly being TRBD1 (6 bases). Germline V gives CDR1 MDHEN, CDR2 SYDVKM. Trimming left V 4 bases short and J 5 bases short, with 15 bases between. The CDR3 covers 15 residues. The CDR3 is CASSWADRTHQPQHF. CDR3 coding DNA: TGTGCCAGCAGTTGGGCCGACAGGACCCATCAGCCCCAGCATTTT.

V usage is TRBV4-1 and J usage is TRBJ2-1, with TRBD2 matching 13 bases. Germline values: CDR1 MGHRA, CDR2 YSYEKL. The CDR3 contains 18 residues. V dropped 1 base and J dropped 7; count of bases not matched to a gene: 10. The CDR3 sequence is CASSQVPTGTSGTNEQFF. The CDR3, as DNA: TGCGCCAGCAGCCAAGTACCTACCGGGACTAGCGGGACGAATGAGCAGTTCTTC.

This rearrangement joins TRBV6-6 to TRBJ1-1, with a tentative D call TRBD1 (5 bases). V was clipped by 5 bases and J by 5 bases, with 21 bases between them. CDR1 MNHNY and CDR2 SVGAGI come from the germline V gene (reference sequence). The CDR3 length is 16 residues. The CDR3 sequence: CASSRNRRISGTEAFF. CDR3 bases: TGTGCCAGCAGTAGGAACAGGAGAATTTCGGGTACTGAAGCTTTCTTT.

CDR3 sequence reads: CASSYRDRAYGYTF. CDR3 in DNA: TGTGCCAGCAGTTACCGGGACAGGGCATATGGCTACACCTTC. The rearrangement joins TRBV28 to TRBJ1-2; 9 bases map to TRBD1. Germline trimming cut 4 bases from V and 5 bases from J; bases unmatched to any gene: 5. This CDR3 contains 14 residues. CDR1 and CDR2 from the germline V gene are MDHEN and SYDVKM.

The chain has TRBV6-1 and TRBJ2-3; 11 bases match TRBD2. The CDR3 sequence is 19 residues long. V shed 3 bases and J 3 bases; nucleotides not matched to a gene: 14. The germline gives CDR1 MNHNS, CDR2 SASEGT. CDR3 sequence (DNA): TGTGCCAGCAGTGAGGGACTAGCGGTCCTCTCAGGGGGAACAGATACGCAGTATTTT. This encodes CASSEGLAVLSGGTDTQYF.